The 21 T cell receptor beta chains reported below all come from one sample, sequenced in a study of blood T cell repertoires in COVID-19. TCRdb keeps only in-frame clones here, not all; method: immunoSEQ multiplex PCR. The repertoire holds tens of thousands of clones, with 70% to 90% as singletons. Source material: peripheral blood. The receptors stem from a human donor in a cohort sampled during active COVID-19.

The chain is built from TRBV5-1 and TRBJ2-5; 7 bases agree with TRBD2. The junction had 11 bases not matched to a gene; V was cut back by 2 bases and J by 7 bases. The germline CDR1 and CDR2 sequences are SGHRS and YFSETQ. The CDR3 length is 15 residues. Written as DNA, the CDR3 is TGCGCCAGCAGCTTTCTCGCGGGGGAGGACGGGACCCAGTACTTC. It encodes CASSFLAGEDGTQYF.

This clone was seen only once. The gene calls are TRBV5-1 and TRBJ1-3; 9 bases are shared with TRBD1. V trimming: 2 bases; J trimming: 0 bases; junction bases outside the gene matches: 9. The CDR3 consists of 18 residues. Germline V CDR1 and CDR2: SGHRS, YFSETQ. CDR3 sequence (DNA): TGCGCCAGCAGCTTACTGAAGACAGGGGGGAACTCTGGAAACACCATATATTTT. It translates to CASSLLKTGGNSGNTIYF.

The rearrangement uses TRBV6-5 and TRBJ1-2; possibly TRBD1 for D (5 bases). V dropped 6 bases and J dropped 6 bases, with 14 bases sitting between them. CDR3 length equals 13 residues. The V gene's germline CDR1 is MNHEY and CDR2 SVGAGI. CDR3 sequence (DNA): TGTGCCAGCAGCCAGGGCGTTCGTGATGGCTACACCTTC. It codes for CASSQGVRDGYTF.

This chain uses TRBV2 with TRBJ2-1, with a tentative D call TRBD2 (6 bases). The CDR3 extends over 15 amino acids. V was pared by 7 bases and J by 2 bases, with 15 bases between. In germline, CDR1 is SNHLY, CDR2 FYNNEI. CDR3 in DNA: TGTGCCAGCACTGGGGGACTGACCACCTACAATGAGCAGTTCTTC. It specifies CASTGGLTTYNEQFF.

The chain has TRBV6-1 and TRBJ2-5; TRBD2 matches at 13 bases. This CDR3 spans 18 amino acids. The V segment lost 3 bases and the J segment 0 bases; nucleotides outside the gene matches: 7. Germline V lookup: CDR1 MNHNS, CDR2 SASEGT. The CDR3 region has the DNA TGTGCCAGCAGTGACGGACTAGCGGGGGCCCTGTACCAAGAGACCCAGTACTTC. Translation: CASSDGLAGALYQETQYF.

V is TRBV7-6 and J is TRBJ2-2; 10 bases line up with TRBD2. Germline V lookup: CDR1 SGHVS, CDR2 FNYEAQ. This CDR3 is built from 17 residues. V lost 1 base and J lost 4; bases outside the gene matches: 6. The CDR3 region has the DNA TGTGCCAGCAGCTTAGTTGCTAGCGGGAGTGGCACCGGGGAGCTGTTTTTT. Protein sequence: CASSLVASGSGTGELFF.

This clone has more than one count but fewer than ten. This chain joins TRBV20-1 and TRBJ1-5; D might be TRBD1 (5 bases). From germline, CDR1 is DFQATT and CDR2 SNEGSKA (reference sequence). This CDR3 is built from 16 residues. V gave up 3 bases and J gave up 3 bases, with 18 bases separating them. The CDR3 DNA sequence: TGCAGTGCTAGTGGGCAGGGAGGAGGCTTCAATCAGCCCCAGCATTTT. Translation gives CSASGQGGGFNQPQHF.

J is TRBJ1-6 and V is TRBV5-1; tentatively, D is TRBD1 (5 bases). V lost 4 bases and J 8 bases, leaving 13 bases between the germline ends. Germline CDR1 and CDR2: SGHRS and YFSETQ. This CDR3 is built from 14 residues. The CDR3: CASSRATGDSPLHF. The CDR3 DNA follows: TGCGCCAGCAGCCGGGCCACGGGGGATTCACCCCTCCACTTT.

The chain recombines TRBV19 with TRBJ2-7; 9 bases align to TRBD1. V was pared by 9 bases and J by 2 bases, with 8 bases of the junction left unmatched. The CDR3 loop spans 14 amino acids. Germline V gene data show CDR1 as LNHDA and CDR2 as SQIVND (reference sequence). CDR3 loop: CARSAGTGPYEQYF. CDR3 in DNA: TGTGCCAGATCTGCCGGGACAGGGCCCTACGAGCAGTACTTC.

The V and J genes are TRBV7-8 and TRBJ2-3; 12 nucleotides match TRBD2. There are 17 residues in the CDR3. Germline CDR1 is SGHVS and CDR2 is FQNEAQ. V was clipped by 4 bases and J by 6 bases; unmatched bases: 11. The DNA for the CDR3 is TGTGCCAGCAGCTCATCCCTTCTAGCGGGGGGGGACGATACGCAGTATTTT. Translation gives CASSSSLLAGGDDTQYF.

V gene TRBV19 combines with J gene TRBJ2-6; 8 bases fit TRBD2. CDR1 and CDR2 from the germline V gene are LNHDA and SQIVND (reference sequence). V was clipped by 1 base and J by 2 bases; unmatched bases: 4. The CDR3 length is 17 residues. This CDR3 is CASSIVSGKAGANVLTF. DNA of the CDR3: TGTGCCAGTAGTATAGTTAGCGGGAAGGCTGGGGCCAACGTCCTGACTTTC.

V and J are TRBV2 and TRBJ2-2, with TRBD1 matching 10 bases. The CDR3 loop spans 15 amino acids. Germline V gene sequence: CDR1 SNHLY, CDR2 FYNNEI. V lost 7 bases to trimming and J lost 6 bases; unmatched junction nucleotides: 8. The CDR3 nucleotides are TGTGCCAGCACATCGACAGGGGGCAGCTCCGGGGAGCTGTTTTTT. Amino acid sequence: CASTSTGGSSGELFF.

The genes are TRBV7-3 and TRBJ1-1; D is unresolved. CDR1 and CDR2 from the germline V gene are SGHTA and FQGTGA. The length of the CDR3 is 13 residues. Trimming removed 2 bases from V and 1 base from J, with 5 bases in between. The CDR3 here is CASSLDKNTEAFF. The CDR3 nucleotides are TGTGCCAGCAGCTTAGACAAGAACACTGAAGCTTTCTTT.

The chain is built from TRBV20-1 and TRBJ1-5; D is unclear. V was cut by 3 bases and J by 5 bases, with 11 bases left in between. CDR3 size: 13 residues. CDR1 DFQATT and CDR2 SNEGSKA come from the germline V gene (reference sequence). The CDR3 spells CSASVSLDQPQHF. DNA of the CDR3: TGCAGTGCTAGTGTTAGTCTAGATCAGCCCCAGCATTTT.

This sequence joins TRBV10-3 and TRBJ1-2, with 9 bases fitting TRBD1. The junction had 11 bases not matched to a gene; V was cut back by 6 bases and J by 6 bases. CDR1 and CDR2 (germline): ENHRY, SYGVKD. The CDR3 length is 15 residues. CDR3 sequence: CAISKEQGAIHGYTF. In nucleotides, the CDR3 is TGTGCCATCAGCAAAGAACAGGGGGCGATCCATGGCTACACCTTC.

The chain carries TRBV4-1 and TRBJ2-3; TRBD1 matches 8 bases. Trimming at V came to 4 bases and at J to 7 bases, leaving 13 bases not matched to a gene. Germline CDR1 is MGHRA and CDR2 is YSYEKL. The CDR3 runs 16 residues. The CDR3 spells CASSPTMTGEGYTQYF. The CDR3 nucleotides read TGCGCCAGCAGCCCTACCATGACAGGGGAAGGGTATACGCAGTATTTT.

This clone showed up just a few times. At the DNA level, this CDR3 is encoded by other sequences in the same sample as well. The chain joins TRBV6-5 to TRBJ2-1; possibly TRBD2 for D (5 bases). Trimming removed 2 bases from V and 0 bases from J, with 11 bases in between. Germline CDR1 reads MNHEY; CDR2 reads SVGAGI. This CDR3 contains 16 residues. The CDR3 here is CASSYRTPSSYNEQFF. DNA of the CDR3: TGTGCCAGCAGTTACAGGACTCCTAGCTCCTACAATGAGCAGTTCTTC.

This clone occurred once. CDR3 sequence reads: CASSLTGLGGYTF. Here the CDR3 DNA reads TGTGCCAGCAGTTTAACTGGGTTGGGCGGCTACACCTTC. The rearrangement links TRBV12-3 or TRBV12-4 to TRBJ1-2, with unresolved D. CDR3 size: 13 residues. V was cut by 2 bases and J by 8 bases, with 12 bases left in between.

This clone was picked up a small number of times. The CDR3 loop is CASSSRTSRSEQYF. CDR3 DNA: TGTGCCAGCAGCTCACGGACTAGCCGGAGCGAGCAGTACTTC. The V call is TRBV7-2, the J call TRBJ2-7; 8 bases are a match to TRBD2. The germline gives CDR1 SGHTA, CDR2 FQGNSA. The CDR3 runs to 14 residues. The V gene end was trimmed by 4 bases and the J gene end by 6 bases; junction bases not matched to a gene: 8.

The rearrangement links TRBV19 to TRBJ1-1, with 7 bases lining up with TRBD1. V dropped 4 bases and J dropped 3; count of bases not matched to a gene: 5. The CDR3 is 14 residues long. CDR1 and CDR2 from the germline V gene are LNHDA and SQIVND (reference sequence). This chain's CDR3 is CASSNAGGHTEAFF. The CDR3 DNA is TGTGCCAGTAGTAATGCAGGGGGGCACACTGAAGCTTTCTTT.

The chain employs TRBV12-5 and TRBJ1-2; 11 positions agree with TRBD1. Trimming removed 2 bases from V and 4 bases from J; junction bases left unmatched: 6. This CDR3 spans 16 amino acids. Germline assignment: CDR1 LGHNT and CDR2 FRNRAP. Here the CDR3 reads CASGLNPGTGGYGYTF. CDR3 in DNA: TGTGCTAGTGGTTTGAACCCCGGGACAGGGGGCTATGGCTACACCTTC.